The 15 T cell receptor beta chains below were found in one sample sequenced in a study of blood T cell repertoires in COVID-19. Sequencing used immunoSEQ multiplex PCR; TCRdb keeps in-frame clones, though not all of them. Of approximately 100,000 clones listed, 85% are singletons. Specimen: peripheral blood. The receptors originated from a woman between 65 and 79 years old with active or convalescent COVID-19.

CDR3 amino acids: CATSKGRGILSPLEPQHF. DNA of the CDR3: TGTGCCACCAGCAAGGGCAGGGGGATTTTAAGCCCCTTAGAGCCCCAGCATTTT. This chain connects TRBV15 to TRBJ1-5; 7 nucleotides align to TRBD1. Germline V gives CDR1 LNHNV, CDR2 YYDKDF (reference sequence). The V segment lost 4 bases and the J segment 8 bases; nucleotides outside the gene matches: 20. CDR3 length equals 18 residues. Looking up the rest from reference TRBV15 and TRBJ1-5 gives the full variable domain: DAMVIQNPRYQVTQFGKPVTLSCSQTLNHNVMYWYQQKSSQAPKLLFHYYDKDFNNEADTPDNFQSRRPNTSFCFLDIRSPGLGDTAMYLCATSKGRGILSPLEPQHFGDGTRLSIL.

J is TRBJ2-2 and V is TRBV3-1 (or the pseudogene TRBV3-2); D unresolved. This CDR3 is built from 15 residues. In germline, CDR1 is LGHDT, CDR2 YNNKEL (reference sequence). The V and J ends lost 3 bases and 2 bases respectively, with 10 bases between them. In DNA form, the CDR3 reads TGTGCCAGCAGCCATGATAGCCCCAACACCGGGGAGCTGTTTTTT. It yields the protein CASSHDSPNTGELFF.

The CDR3 DNA reads TGTGCCAGCAGTTCCTGGGGCCTTACAGGGGTCAATTCACCCCTCCACTTT. It codes for CASSSWGLTGVNSPLHF. The chain employs TRBV6-2 or TRBV6-3 and TRBJ1-6; 7 nucleotides align to TRBD1. CDR1 and CDR2 (germline): MNHEY, SVGEGT. CDR3 length: 17 residues. V shed 4 bases and J 7 bases; nucleotides not matched to a gene: 13.

V is TRBV3-1 (or the pseudogene TRBV3-2) and J is TRBJ1-6; D might be TRBD1 (5 bases). The V gene lost 1 base and the J gene lost 8 bases, with 24 bases spanning the gap. CDR3 length equals 19 residues. From germline, CDR1 is LGHDT and CDR2 YNNKEL (reference sequence). In DNA, the CDR3 is TGTGCCAGCAGCCAAGGGGCTGGCAGGGTAGGGTCTATCGATTCACCCCTCCACTTT. It codes for CASSQGAGRVGSIDSPLHF.

The V gene is TRBV5-1, the J gene TRBJ2-7; tentative D call: TRBD2 (5 bases). The ends were cut back, 0 bases at V and 0 bases at J, with 13 bases in the middle. The CDR3 totals 16 residues. Per germline, CDR1 SGHRS and CDR2 YFSETQ. Written as DNA, the CDR3 is TGCGCCAGCAGCTTGGCCGTAGGACTGAGCTCCTACGAGCAGTACTTC. Protein: CASSLAVGLSSYEQYF.

J is TRBJ2-6 and V is TRBV28, with TRBD2 matching 12 bases. J lost 4 bases, V lost 1 base, and 8 bases had no gene match. This CDR3 has 19 residues. CDR1 and CDR2 from the germline V gene are MDHEN and SYDVKM. The CDR3 loop is CASSLYPTSGRTGANVLTF. The CDR3 DNA reads TGTGCCAGCAGTTTATATCCGACTAGCGGGAGAACAGGGGCCAACGTCCTGACTTTC.

This clone was seen only a few times. The V gene is TRBV9, the J gene TRBJ1-1; D is possibly TRBD1 (6 bases). This CDR3 spans 14 amino acids. Germline V lookup: CDR1 SGDLS, CDR2 YYNGEE. V lost 4 bases and J 11 bases, leaving 21 bases between the germline ends. The CDR3 DNA reads TGTGCCAGCAGCCCGCGGACAGCCCCGGCAGGGGCTTTCTTT. It yields the protein CASSPRTAPAGAFF.

This CDR3 is CASSLATTGVGSPLHF. For the CDR3, the DNA is TGCGCCAGCAGCTTGGCCACTACAGGGGTTGGCTCACCCCTCCACTTT. The chain joins TRBV5-1 to TRBJ1-6; 7 positions agree with TRBD1. The CDR3 runs 16 residues. V shed 0 bases and J 10 bases; nucleotides not matched to a gene: 10. In germline, CDR1 is SGHRS, CDR2 YFSETQ. Filled out from reference TRBV5-1 and TRBJ1-6, the complete variable domain reads KAGVTQTPRYLIKTRGQQVTLSCSPISGHRSVSWYQQTPGQGLQFLFEYFSETQRNKGNFPGRFSGRQFSNSRSEMNVSTLELGDSALYLCASSLATTGVGSPLHFGNGTRLTVT.

The chain couples TRBV19 to TRBJ2-3, with D perhaps TRBD2 (6 bases). V was shortened by 7 bases and J by 1 base, with 18 bases between the two germline ends. Per the germline V gene, CDR1 is LNHDA and CDR2 is SQIVND (reference sequence). The CDR3 is 16 amino acids. The CDR3 DNA reads TGTGCCAGTAATGCAATAGGAGGGTGGGGCACAGATACGCAGTATTTT. It is translated as CASNAIGGWGTDTQYF.

V is TRBV27 and J is TRBJ2-6; 7 nucleotides align to TRBD1. CDR3 length: 16 residues. Germline V CDR1 and CDR2: MNHEY, SMNVEV (reference sequence). J lost 3 bases, V lost 6 bases, and 8 bases had no gene match. The CDR3 loop is CASRRQGSNGANVLTF. The CDR3 bases are TGTGCCAGCAGAAGACAGGGATCCAATGGGGCCAACGTCCTGACTTTC. Full variable domain (rest looked up from reference TRBV27 and TRBJ2-6): EAQVTQNPRYLITVTGKKLTVTCSQNMNHEYMSWYRQDPGLGLRQIYYSMNVEVTDKGDVPEGYKVSRKEKRNFPLILESPSPNQTSLYFCASRRQGSNGANVLTFGAGSRLTVL.

V and J are TRBV7-3 and TRBJ2-2, with 7 bases aligning to TRBD1. This CDR3 is built from 15 residues. Germline V gene data show CDR1 as SGHTA and CDR2 as FQGTGA. V dropped 5 bases and J dropped 4; count of bases not matched to a gene: 7. The CDR3 sequence is CASSRTGDGTGELFF. The CDR3 DNA reads as TGTGCCAGCAGCCGTACAGGGGACGGCACCGGGGAGCTGTTTTTT.

This clone was recorded a few times. The chain employs TRBV3-1 (or the pseudogene TRBV3-2) and TRBJ1-2; D possibly corresponds to TRBD1 (6 bases). Trimming cost V 10 bases and J 7 bases, with 16 bases left between them. The CDR3 loop spans 12 amino acids. Germline V gene sequence: CDR1 LGHDT, CDR2 YNNKEL (reference sequence). The CDR3: CAIKTGYFGYTF. In nucleotides, the CDR3 is TGTGCCATCAAAACAGGGTACTTTGGCTACACCTTC.

V gene TRBV28 combines with J gene TRBJ1-2; no firm D call. Germline loops: CDR1 MDHEN, CDR2 SYDVKM. With 2 bases removed from V and 8 bases from J, the gap between germline ends came to 12 bases. This CDR3 region has 13 residues. As DNA, the CDR3 is TGTGCCAGCAGTTTAATCGGGAGCAAAGGCTACACCTTC. It yields the protein CASSLIGSKGYTF.

This chain joins TRBV28 and TRBJ1-2; TRBD1 aligns across 9 bases. Germline trimming cut 5 bases from V and 5 bases from J; bases unmatched to any gene: 9. This CDR3 comprises 15 residues. Per germline, CDR1 MDHEN and CDR2 SYDVKM. The CDR3 DNA reads TGTGCCAGCAGTCTGCGGGACAGGGTAGCGTATGGCTACACCTTC. This translates into CASSLRDRVAYGYTF.

This clone was found once. J is TRBJ2-2 and V is TRBV4-3, with 10 bases that match TRBD2. CDR1 and CDR2 from the germline V gene are LGHNA and YSLEER. The CDR3 covers 17 residues. The V and J ends lost 0 bases and 6 bases, in that order; junction bases with no gene match: 7. The DNA of the CDR3 is TGCGCCAGCAGCCAAGAGGTACTAGCGGGGCGGGCCGGGGAGCTGTTTTTT. Translating gives CASSQEVLAGRAGELFF.